This T cell receptor beta chain comes out of a study of T cell responses to AZD1222 COVID-19 vaccine listed by TCRdb under 2021. Study-wide context: AZD1222 recipients with second doses at about 4 weeks or about 12 weeks were pooled, because spike-specific TCR depth and breadth did not differ between schedules. A total of more than 230 trial participants underwent TCR sequencing, of whom about 210 received two doses of AZD1222 and about 25 received two doses of the MenACWY control vaccine. Trial participants were enrolled by age into subgroups of 18-55, 56-69 and 70-plus years, and roughly 150, 30 and 60 TCR-sequenced participants, respectively, were included in these subgroups.

The CDR3 regions of human TCRbeta chains were analyzed by immunosequencing. As for how the authors treated the data: TCRs in the repertoires were matched against a reference library of SARS-CoV-2-specific TCRs that had been generated with the MIRA antigen-specificity platform. Breadth meant the fraction of unique TCRs that were SARS-CoV-2-associated, whereas depth meant the fraction of total T cells that were SARS-CoV-2-associated. Each spike-specific TCR was assigned to its reactive spike region and to a CD4 or CD8 class using the MIRA data. Log10-transformed breadth and depth values were compared by one-way ANOVA with Sidak's multiple comparisons tests. TCRdb took this table from immuneACCESS and kept in-frame rearrangements with V and J called. Such tables lack part of the clones; where checked against another copy, unresolved V genes explain under half of the gap, and the rest is unexplained. The V and J calls and clone size are taken from that table; D and trimming were inferred from the DNA. In this sample the table shows about 130,000 clones, approximately 89% of which occur a single time. The leading ten clones occupy under 11% of the sample.

The full study reports these points: The vaccine-associated CD4 TCRs covered the entire spike protein, and the dominant responses fell in regions 160-218 and 743-854. After two AZD1222 doses, spike-specific TCR breadth and depth were significantly higher than at day 0 and than in MenACWY recipients. Because no day 14 peak-response samples were available, the repertoires could be characterized only after the peak T cell response. Only six AZD1222 recipients were SARS-CoV-2 seropositive at baseline, limiting conclusions about previously exposed vaccinees. Participants were mostly white British, with more females than males. The authors suggested clonal diversity may have been underestimated. In the small 56-69-year group, the increase in depth fell short of significance, most likely because of low power. Reportedly, close to half of the unique spike-specific TCRs recognized epitopes lying outside the regions that are mutated in the B.1.351 and B.1.1.7 variants.

This specimen's time point label, interpreted: baseline before first vaccination. Vaccinee samples came from UK trials COV001 and COV002, including a single-blind randomized controlled phase 2/3 trial of AZD1222 (ChAdOx1 nCoV-19) in healthy adults. For TCRbeta chain sequencing, PBMC samples were collected from trial participants at day 0 and at day 28 after the second dose. As for this clone: Its binding antigen is unknown. The record has no base qualities; no much larger clone is one base away.

The CDR1 and CDR2 encoded by the germline V gene are MGHRA and YSYEKL. V and J are truncated by 1 base and 0 bases respectively, leaving an intervening sequence of 14 bases. The CDR3 has 17 amino acids, counting the end cysteine and phenylalanine. The kept DNA is CDR3 alone, 51 bases in frame from the first base. The V and J genes are TRBV4-1 and TRBJ2-3, with a tentative D gene TRBD2 over 5 matching bases. The TCR sequence derives from an adult in good health. Sequences were derived from peripheral blood, sampled on day 0 of AZD1222 vaccination. CDR3 protein: CASSQGVAYTSTDTQYF. The nucleotide sequence reads TGCGCCAGCAGCCAAGGGGTAGCGTACACTAGCACAGATACGCAGTATTTT.